This entry describes one T cell receptor beta chain. There are a few counts of this clonotype. Its antigen remains unidentified. No much larger clonotype is one base removed from it; base qualities were not supplied. This specimen belongs to a study of blood T cells in healthy people across ages (dated by TCRdb to the mid-2010s). For context, the study as a whole: In model experiments, roughly one uniquely barcoded TCR beta cDNA molecule per two T cells was captured by template switching. To track age-related changes in TCR beta repertoire diversity, the study relied on deep sequencing normalized with unique cDNA molecular identifiers. The donors were split into four age groups: young (average about 16 years), middle-aged (around 40), aged (more than 55) and long-lived (82). To avoid experimental bias, donors of different ages were spread randomly across the sequencing lanes. Using the same blood draw, the study looked at two additional independent replicas of 1 million unique cDNA reads for two donors, one aged 18 to 29 and the other aged 80 or older.

Library preparation used 5' RACE. The instrument was an Illumina HiSeq 2500. A second PCR of roughly 7 to 11 cycles was run with a J-beta primer mix and a sample-barcoded 5' primer. A unique molecular identifier was introduced onto each TCR beta cDNA molecule by a template-switch 5' adaptor carrying 12 random nucleotides. Each sample yielded at least 3 million CDR3-containing paired-end reads. All of the RNA was converted into first-strand cDNA using the Mint cDNA synthesis kit, with a TRBC-specific oligonucleotide serving as the primer. After uracil-DNA glycosylase treatment, a first 18-cycle PCR used universal primers M1SS and BC2_uni_R on all cDNA. Per the source publication's procedure: For normalization, 1 million high-quality reads were randomly selected from each sample, with every read carrying a distinct molecular identifier. Instead of being binned into consensus sequences, reads with shared molecular identifiers were discarded. CDR3 identification, clonotype clustering and error correction used MiTCR with a Q25 quality threshold and the strictest error-elimination algorithm. A nonparametric unseen species model with Euler transformation was used to estimate lower-bound total TCR beta diversity. In-frame beta chains were kept once TCRdb had trimmed the public reads at Q25 with fastp and called clones with MiXCR. Identical CDR3 proteins give one entry, which carries the most common genes and DNA. Here the V and J calls rest on TCRdb's processing, not on the authors' analysis. The sample profile shows fewer than 750,000 distinct CDR3 sequences; about 45% of them were found once. The ten most abundant clones make up roughly 24% of the sample.

Looking up the germline V gene yields CDR1 SGHTA and CDR2 FQGNSA. The CDR3 has 15 amino acids, counting the end cysteine and phenylalanine. This entry keeps only the CDR3 DNA: 45 bases, framed from base 1. The trim is 1 base for V and 0 bases for J, with a gap of 7 bases between the germline ends. The study at large found these results: Because the CMV infection status of the donors was unknown, age-related changes in expanded clonotypes may potentially have been confounded. The percentage of naive T cells measured by flow cytometry correlated strongly with observed TCR beta diversity. As age increased, observed TCR beta diversity per million T cells dropped in a roughly linear way, and a significant reduction was already evident by age around 41. Estimates of total diversity from one million sequenced T cells were regarded as lower bounds and underestimates. Compared with the aged group, more naive CD4+ T cells, fewer expanded clones and increased TCR diversity were shown by the long-lived group, suggesting age selection. Bulk unsorted PBMC profiling prevented conclusive comparison of naive and antigen-experienced compartments.

The donors were roughly 39 Caucasian individuals from Russia, aged roughly 6 to 95 years, who were systemically healthy. Approximately 11 milliliters of peripheral blood were drawn from each donor into EDTA-treated Vacutainer tubes. Ficoll-Paque density-gradient centrifugation was used to isolate PBMCs, with at least 6.5 million per sample. Total RNA was extracted from PBMCs with Trizol reagent, with at least 6 micrograms obtained per sample. Naive CD45RAhigh/CD27high T cell percentages were measured by flow cytometry on a PBMC aliquot from every donor. This chain joins TRBV7-2 to TRBJ2-1, with no D gene named confidently. The sample comprised blood. The TCR sequence derives from a man older than 75 in good health. The sequenced DNA is TGTGCCAGCAGCTTAGGAACCCCCTCCTACAATGAGCAGTTCTTC. Translated, this is CASSLGTPSYNEQFF.